This entry describes one T cell receptor beta chain. This specimen comes from a study of shared clonotypes between healthy human individuals. Overall study: Donors consisted of two women and a few men between 18 and 49.

Ten immunoSEQ deep assay plates were used by the authors to sequence unsorted PBMC DNA. The data were produced by immunoSEQ multiplex PCR, yet TCRdb's version contains in-frame clones alone and is incomplete. The profile shows about 510,000 clones, almost 80% of them singletons. The CDR3 covers 17 residues. Donors included only healthy HIV-negative adults lacking recent acute infections or vaccinations. In unsorted samples, genomic DNA was obtained using 94 million or so PBMCs. Sequencing was carried out using PBMCs. The TCR originated in a middle-aged woman in good health. Some clones in this sample may be carry-over from other donors' samples. The rearrangement joins TRBV21-1 to TRBJ2-3; the table's D gene call, TRBD2, was not cross checked with the DNA. TRBV21-1 is a recognized pseudogene. The CDR3 coding sequence is TGTGCCAGCAGCAATGGTTTCGGTTTAGCAGGCACAGATACGCAGTATTTT. Protein: CASSNGFGLAGTDTQYF.